The entry that follows covers one T cell receptor (beta chain) sequence. Its antigen is unidentified. This CDR3 region has 14 residues. Germline loops: CDR1 LNHDA, CDR2 SQIVND (reference sequence). The trim removed 0 bases at V and 6 bases at J, leaving 4 bases unmatched. The source of the sample is a study of cytomegalovirus exposure and HLA in healthy donors. General study results and limits: Presence/absence analyses assumed roughly uniform sequencing depth across donors. Highly shared sequence variants in one cluster were likely a sequencing artifact.

The PCR had 60 Vbeta and 13 Jbeta primers. Assay: immunoSEQ multiplex PCR; the TCRdb copy retains only in-frame clones and omits some. This repertoire includes 140,000 to 150,000 clones. The clonotype originates from a woman aged 50 to 60 in good health and CMV-seronegative. The specimen sequenced was PBMCs. This chain links TRBV19 with TRBJ1-1; 7 bases line up with TRBD1. CDR3 in DNA: TGTGCCAGTAGTATAGAACGACAGGGATCTGAAGCTTTCTTT. This sequence encodes CASSIERQGSEAFF.